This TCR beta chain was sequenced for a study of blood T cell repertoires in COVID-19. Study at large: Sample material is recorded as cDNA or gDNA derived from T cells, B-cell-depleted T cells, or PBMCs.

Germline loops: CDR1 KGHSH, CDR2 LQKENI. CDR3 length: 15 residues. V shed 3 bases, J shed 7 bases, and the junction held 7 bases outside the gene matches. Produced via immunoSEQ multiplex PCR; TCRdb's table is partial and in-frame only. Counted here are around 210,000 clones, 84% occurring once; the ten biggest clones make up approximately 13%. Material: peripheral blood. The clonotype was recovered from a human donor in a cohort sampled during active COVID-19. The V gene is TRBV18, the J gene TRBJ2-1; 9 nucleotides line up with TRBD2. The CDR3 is CASSPGASGMNEQFF. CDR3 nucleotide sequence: TGTGCCAGCTCACCTGGAGCTAGCGGGATGAATGAGCAGTTCTTC.